This T cell receptor beta chain was obtained from a study of T cell repertoires in cytomegalovirus infection. Study-wide background: Matching HLA type, along with CMV infection, was indicated by public TCR beta signatures.

The sample holds a few counts of this clonotype. TCRdb fed the reads into MiXCR, producing one record per CDR3 protein. Here the sample spans fewer than 700,000 distinct CDR3 sequences, 20% to 25% being singletons. With V trimmed by 3 bases and J by 9 bases, 8 bases remained unmatched. This CDR3 has 14 amino acids. The germline CDR1 and CDR2 sequences are MDHEN and SYDVKM. The sequence was obtained from a human donor in good health (CMV status not recorded). Some clones in this sample may be carry-over from other donors' samples. This sequence joins TRBV28 and TRBJ1-3, with TRBD1 identical over 7 bases. What was sequenced was CD8+ T cells from PBMCs. The CDR3 reads CASSLDNRGFTIYF. CDR3 DNA sequence: TGTGCCAGCAGTTTGGATAACAGGGGATTCACCATATATTTT.